These 29 T cell receptor beta chains came from one sample sequenced in a study of blood T cell repertoires in COVID-19. Produced via immunoSEQ multiplex PCR; TCRdb's table is partial and in-frame only. This table has some 160,000 clones, more than 80% appearing once. The sample taken for sequencing was peripheral blood. These receptors came from a man in his fifties or sixties with acute or convalescent COVID-19.

The chain is built from TRBV6-2 or TRBV6-3 and TRBJ2-1, with 9 nucleotides matching TRBD2. Germline V gene lookup returns CDR1 MNHEY and CDR2 SVGEGT. The CDR3 is 12 amino acids. J gave up 15 bases and V 1 base, and 4 bases lay outside the gene matches. The CDR3 reads CASSYLGTSMFF. The CDR3 DNA sequence: TGTGCCAGCAGTTACTTGGGGACTAGCATGTTCTTC.

This clone was found once. This chain connects TRBV5-1 to TRBJ1-4; the D gene is possibly TRBD1 (6 bases). The CDR3 length is 16 residues. The V end lost 4 bases, the J end lost 6 bases, and 19 bases lay between the germline ends. Germline V lookup: CDR1 SGHRS, CDR2 YFSETQ. Here the CDR3 reads CASSPETGTNYEKLFF. For the CDR3, the DNA is TGCGCCAGCAGCCCGGAAACCGGGACAAACTATGAAAAACTGTTTTTT.

The chain links TRBV5-6 to TRBJ1-6; a weak D match, TRBD1 (6 bases). Trimming shortened V by 2 bases and J by 4 bases, and 13 bases separated the two germline ends. The CDR3 sequence is 16 residues long. Germline assignment: CDR1 SGHDT and CDR2 YYEEEE. The DNA for the CDR3 is TGTGCCAGCAGCTTCCTCCAGACAGGATATAATTCACCCCTCCACTTT. Residues: CASSFLQTGYNSPLHF.

The gene calls are TRBV27 and TRBJ2-7; D call uncertain. CDR3 length equals 13 residues. Trimming took 3 bases from V and 3 from J, leaving 9 bases between them. The germline V gene has CDR1 MNHEY and CDR2 SMNVEV (reference sequence). CDR3 sequence reads: CASSLYAGYEQYF. DNA of the CDR3: TGTGCCAGCAGTTTGTATGCAGGCTACGAGCAGTACTTC.

CDR3 residues: CASSIPFRYEQYF. The CDR3 nucleotides are TGTGCCAGCAGCATCCCCTTCCGTTACGAGCAGTACTTC. The J gene is TRBJ2-7, the V gene TRBV11-2; D is ambiguous. Germline V CDR1 and CDR2: SGHAT, FQNNGV. With 5 bases removed from V and 4 bases from J, the gap between germline ends came to 12 bases. CDR3 size: 13 residues.

This rearrangement joins TRBV4-2 to TRBJ1-5, with 7 bases matching TRBD1. The CDR3 loop spans 14 amino acids. The J segment lost 4 bases and the V segment lost 4 bases, leaving 4 bases of the junction unmatched. Germline V gives CDR1 LGHNA, CDR2 YNFKEQ. Here the CDR3 reads CASSLRQGNQPQHF. The DNA for the CDR3 is TGTGCCAGCAGCCTGCGACAGGGTAATCAGCCCCAGCATTTT.

This clone was counted a few times. This sequence joins TRBV30 and TRBJ2-3, with D possibly being TRBD2 (6 bases). This CDR3 has 13 amino acids. V gave up 2 bases and J gave up 0 bases, with 6 bases separating them. Germline CDR1 reads GTSNPN; CDR2 reads SVGIG (reference sequence). The CDR3 loop reads CAWSSGSTDTQYF. The CDR3 DNA is TGTGCCTGGAGTAGCGGGAGCACAGATACGCAGTATTTT.

This chain connects TRBV7-8 to TRBJ1-2; TRBD1 agrees at 7 bases. Per germline, CDR1 SGHVS and CDR2 FQNEAQ. This CDR3 comprises 15 residues. Trimming took 7 bases from V and 0 from J; bases not matched to a gene: 8. The CDR3 loop is CASTNGDSPNYGYTF. The CDR3 nucleotides are TGTGCCAGCACCAACGGGGACAGCCCTAACTATGGCTACACCTTC.

The J gene is TRBJ2-3, the V gene TRBV7-2; 9 bases match TRBD2. The CDR3 length is 15 residues. CDR1 SGHTA and CDR2 FQGNSA come from the germline V gene. With 5 bases clipped from V and 4 bases from J, the junction kept 7 bases outside the gene matches. CDR3 nucleotides: TGTGCCAGCAGCACGCGGGGGGGCGGGGCAGATACGCAGTATTTT. Its translation is CASSTRGGGADTQYF.

The rearrangement uses TRBV5-1 and TRBJ2-2; 7 bases align to TRBD1. There are 16 residues in the CDR3. The V segment lost 4 bases and the J segment 1 base; nucleotides outside the gene matches: 7. Looked up from germline, CDR1 is SGHRS and CDR2 is YFSETQ. The CDR3 reads CASSLGRTGNTGELFF. The CDR3, as DNA: TGCGCCAGCAGCCTGGGTCGGACAGGGAACACCGGGGAGCTGTTTTTT.

The chain is built from TRBV10-3 and TRBJ1-5, with D possibly TRBD1 on 6 matching bases. V was shortened by 3 bases and J by 7 bases, with 13 bases between the two germline ends. Per germline, CDR1 ENHRY and CDR2 SYGVKD. The CDR3 is made up of 14 amino acids. The CDR3 protein is CAISEPGVGQPQHF. The CDR3 DNA reads as TGTGCCATCAGTGAACCAGGGGTCGGGCAGCCCCAGCATTTT.

The chain carries TRBV29-1 and TRBJ2-3, with 15 bases matching TRBD2. The CDR3 contains 15 residues. Looked up from germline, CDR1 is SQVTM and CDR2 is ANQGSEA. After removal of 6 bases from V and 7 bases from J, the junction contained 8 bases not matched to a gene. CDR3 in amino acids: CSVKPGLAGGYTQYF. CDR3 nucleotide sequence: TGCAGCGTCAAGCCGGGACTAGCGGGAGGTTATACGCAGTATTTT.

This chain links TRBV7-8 with TRBJ2-5, with 10 bases identical to TRBD2. J was trimmed by 7 bases and V by 5 bases; bases with no gene match: 19. Germline lookup yields CDR1 SGHVS and CDR2 FQNEAQ. The CDR3 spans 18 residues. The CDR3 region is CASSRGTSASFYPGTQYF. The DNA of the CDR3 is TGTGCCAGCAGCCGAGGGACTAGCGCGAGTTTTTATCCGGGGACCCAGTACTTC.

The J gene is TRBJ2-3, the V gene TRBV2; unclear D gene. Germline assignment: CDR1 SNHLY and CDR2 FYNNEI. The CDR3 is 13 amino acids. The V end was cut by 8 bases, the J end by 3 bases, with 12 bases between. Here the CDR3 reads CASRTNPTDTQYF. In DNA, the CDR3 is TGTGCCAGCCGCACAAACCCAACAGATACGCAGTATTTT.

As to this clone: Other DNA variants within this sample encode the same CDR3. The rearrangement uses TRBV5-1 and TRBJ1-1; 8 nucleotides agree with TRBD1. Trimming took 1 base from V and 4 from J; bases not matched to a gene: 3. Germline lookup yields CDR1 SGHRS and CDR2 YFSETQ. The CDR3 covers 14 residues. The CDR3 region has the DNA TGCGCCAGCAGCTTGACAGGGGGGTCCACTGAAGCTTTCTTT. Its protein product is CASSLTGGSTEAFF.

The chain couples TRBV11-1 to TRBJ1-4, with D unclear. CDR1 and CDR2 from the germline V gene are SGHAT and FQDESV (reference sequence). V was cut by 5 bases and J by 4 bases, with 17 bases left in between. This CDR3 comprises 16 residues. The CDR3 region has the DNA TGTGCCAGCAGCGCTCGGGGAAACAGTGGTAATGAAAAACTGTTTTTT. This codes for CASSARGNSGNEKLFF.

The gene calls are TRBV20-1 and TRBJ2-7, with D tentatively TRBD2 (5 bases). Trimming took off 5 bases at V and 3 bases at J, with 8 bases between the two ends. Germline CDR1 is DFQATT and CDR2 is SNEGSKA (reference sequence). CDR3 size: 11 residues. The CDR3 sequence is CSAERDYEQYF. The CDR3 region has the DNA TGCAGTGCTGAACGGGACTACGAGCAGTACTTC.

The rearrangement links TRBV23-1 to TRBJ2-5; tentative D call: TRBD2 (5 bases). TRBV23-1 is labeled an ORF, and its function is uncertain. CDR3 length: 16 amino acids. V lost 0 bases and J 1 base, leaving 12 bases between the germline ends. The CDR3 protein is CASSQSCSAGQETQYF. The CDR3 DNA reads TGCGCCAGCAGTCAATCATGTAGCGCTGGCCAAGAGACCCAGTACTTC.

V gene TRBV19 combines with J gene TRBJ1-2; D remains unclear. The CDR3 runs to 13 residues. V lost 6 bases, J lost 4 bases, and 12 bases lay in between. The germline V gene encodes CDR1 LNHDA and CDR2 SQIVND (reference sequence). The CDR3 sequence is CASRTEQFYGYTF. CDR3 coding DNA: TGTGCCAGTAGGACCGAACAGTTCTATGGCTACACCTTC.

The CDR3 spells CASSPGRGTARNEQFF. DNA of the CDR3: TGTGCCAGCAGCCCAGGTCGAGGGACAGCGAGGAATGAGCAGTTCTTC. The chain is built from TRBV14 and TRBJ2-1, with TRBD1 identical over 7 bases. Looked up from germline, CDR1 is SGHDN and CDR2 is FVKESK. J lost 7 bases, V lost 4 bases, and 13 bases had no gene match. This CDR3 comprises 16 residues.

V and J are TRBV5-1 and TRBJ2-1; no definite D call. The CDR3 is 12 amino acids. In germline, CDR1 is SGHRS, CDR2 YFSETQ. Trimming took off 7 bases at V and 7 bases at J, with 12 bases between the two ends. The DNA of the CDR3 is TGCGCCAGCCAACTCGATATTAATGAGCAGTTCTTC. Its translation: CASQLDINEQFF.

In nucleotides, the CDR3 is TGTGCCATCAGCCCTGGACTAGCGGGGCGCACAGATACGCAGTATTTT. Its protein product is CAISPGLAGRTDTQYF. The rearrangement joins TRBV10-3 to TRBJ2-3; 12 bases are shared with TRBD2. The CDR3 sequence is 16 residues long. Germline CDR1 ENHRY, CDR2 SYGVKD. Trimming at V came to 6 bases and at J to 1 base, leaving 5 bases not matched to a gene.

The rearrangement uses TRBV11-3 and TRBJ2-7; 9 nucleotides line up with TRBD1. The length of the CDR3 is 15 residues. Germline CDR1 SGHNT, CDR2 YENEEA. V lost 4 bases, J lost 3 bases, and 7 bases stayed unmatched. Here the CDR3 DNA reads TGTGCCAGCAGCTCCTCGGACAGGGGCGACTACGAGCAGTACTTC. It encodes CASSSSDRGDYEQYF.

The chain employs TRBV11-2 and TRBJ1-1; D call uncertain. The germline V and J ends were trimmed by 1 base and 4 bases, with 7 bases remaining between them. There are 13 residues in the CDR3. The V gene's germline CDR1 is SGHAT and CDR2 FQNNGV. The CDR3 is CASSLGFSTEAFF. The CDR3 bases are TGTGCCAGCAGCTTAGGTTTCAGCACTGAAGCTTTCTTT.

This clone was found a few times. This chain joins TRBV2 and TRBJ1-1; no reliable D call. The CDR3 has 13 amino acids. In germline, CDR1 is SNHLY, CDR2 FYNNEI. The ends were cut back, 0 bases at V and 11 bases at J, with 13 bases in the middle. DNA of the CDR3: TGTGCCAGCAGTGAAGCCCGAGGGAGGTATGCTTTCTTT. Encoded protein: CASSEARGRYAFF.

This clone occurred once. V gene TRBV30 combines with J gene TRBJ1-1; 7 nucleotides line up with TRBD1. Germline V gene lookup returns CDR1 GTSNPN and CDR2 SVGIG (reference sequence). The CDR3 covers 14 residues. V was pared by 0 bases and J by 7 bases, with 8 bases of the junction left unmatched. The CDR3 sequence: CAWSVRGGGGEAFF. The CDR3 DNA reads TGTGCCTGGAGTGTACGAGGGGGCGGAGGTGAAGCTTTCTTT. The entire variable domain, with the rest obtained from reference TRBV30 and TRBJ1-1, is as follows: SQTIHQWPATLVQPVGSPLSLECTVEGTSNPNLYWYRQAAGRGLQLLFYSVGIGQISSEVPQNLSASRPQDRQFILSSKKLLLSDSGFYLCAWSVRGGGGEAFFGQGTRLTVV.

This clone was detected once. The chain uses TRBV2 and TRBJ2-5, with 7 bases aligning to TRBD1. This CDR3 region has 13 residues. Germline V gene data show CDR1 as SNHLY and CDR2 as FYNNEI. V was clipped by 10 bases and J by 7 bases; unmatched bases: 12. The CDR3, as DNA: TGTGCCACCCTAACGACAGGGATCGGGACCCAGTACTTC. It is translated as CATLTTGIGTQYF.

The J gene is TRBJ2-7, the V gene TRBV7-6, with D perhaps matching TRBD2 (6 bases). Germline lookup yields CDR1 SGHVS and CDR2 FNYEAQ. V was cut by 4 bases and J by 1 base, with 14 bases left in between. The CDR3 contains 15 residues. The CDR3 spells CASSSSDGGSYEQYF. The CDR3 DNA reads TGTGCCAGCAGCTCATCCGATGGAGGGTCCTACGAGCAGTACTTC.

This clone was counted many times. J is TRBJ2-1 and V is TRBV27; TRBD2 aligns across 12 bases. Germline CDR1 reads MNHEY; CDR2 reads SMNVEV (reference sequence). The V gene end was trimmed by 2 bases and the J gene end by 4 bases; junction bases not matched to a gene: 0. The CDR3 has 15 residues. The CDR3 DNA reads as TGTGCCAGCAGTTTAACTAGCGGGGGGTACAATGAGCAGTTCTTC. This codes for CASSLTSGGYNEQFF.